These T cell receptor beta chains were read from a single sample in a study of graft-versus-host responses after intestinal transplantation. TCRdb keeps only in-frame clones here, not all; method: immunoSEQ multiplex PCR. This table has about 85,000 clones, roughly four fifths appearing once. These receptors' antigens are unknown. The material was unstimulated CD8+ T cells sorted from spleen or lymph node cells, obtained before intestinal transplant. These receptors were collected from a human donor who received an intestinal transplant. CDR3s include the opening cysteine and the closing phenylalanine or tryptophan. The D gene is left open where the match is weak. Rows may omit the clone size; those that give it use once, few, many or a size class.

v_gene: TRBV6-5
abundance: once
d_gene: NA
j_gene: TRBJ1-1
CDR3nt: TGTGCCAGCAGTTACACAGGGTTGAGCACTGAAGCTTTCTTT
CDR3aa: CASSYTGLSTEAFF

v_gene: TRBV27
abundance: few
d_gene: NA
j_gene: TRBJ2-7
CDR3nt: TGTGCCAGCAGTATAACAGGGGGGGAATCCTACGAGCAGTACTTC
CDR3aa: CASSITGGESYEQYF

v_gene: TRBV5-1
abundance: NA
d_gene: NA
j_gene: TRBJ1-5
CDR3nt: TGCGCGCCGGGCCCCTCCCCGGGGAATCAGCCCCAGCATTTT
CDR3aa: CAPGPSPGNQPQHF

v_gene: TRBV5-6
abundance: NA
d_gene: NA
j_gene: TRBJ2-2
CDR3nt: TGTGCCAGCAGCCGCACCGGGGTCACCGGGGAGCTGTTTTTT
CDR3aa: CASSRTGVTGELFF

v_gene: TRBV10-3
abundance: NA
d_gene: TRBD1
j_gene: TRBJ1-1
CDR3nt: TGTGCCATCAGCACAGGGGGCGTCGCTGAAGCTTTCTTT
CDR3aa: CAISTGGVAEAFF

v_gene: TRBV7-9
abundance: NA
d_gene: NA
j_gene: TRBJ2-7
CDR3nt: TGTGCCAGCAGCGTTAGCTACGAGCAGTACTTC
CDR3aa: CASSVSYEQYF

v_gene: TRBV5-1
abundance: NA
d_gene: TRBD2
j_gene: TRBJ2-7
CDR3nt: TGCGCCAGCAGCTGGGGGGGACTAGCGGACTTTTTAATTAGCTACGAGCAGTACTTC
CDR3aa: CASSWGGLADFLISYEQYF

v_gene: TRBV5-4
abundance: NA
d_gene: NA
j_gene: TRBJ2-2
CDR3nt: TGTGCCAGCAGCTTAGGTCCGGGGGAGCTGTTTTTT
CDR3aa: CASSLGPGELFF

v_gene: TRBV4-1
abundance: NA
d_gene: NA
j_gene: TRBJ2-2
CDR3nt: TGCGCCAGCAGCCAAGAAATGGGTAACACCGGGGAGCTGTTTTTT
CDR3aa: CASSQEMGNTGELFF

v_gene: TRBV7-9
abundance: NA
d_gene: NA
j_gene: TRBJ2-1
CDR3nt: TGTGCCAGCAGCTTATTCGACAGGATCTGGGGGAATGAGCAGTTCTTC
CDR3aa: CASSLFDRIWGNEQFF

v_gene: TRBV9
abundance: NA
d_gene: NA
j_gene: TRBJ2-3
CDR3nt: TGTGCCAGCAGCGTAGTTCCAGATACGCAGTATTTT
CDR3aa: CASSVVPDTQYF

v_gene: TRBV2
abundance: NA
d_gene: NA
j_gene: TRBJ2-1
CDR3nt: TGTGCCAGCAGTGGATACGCAGGGAAAAACAATGAGCAGTTCTTC
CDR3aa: CASSGYAGKNNEQFF

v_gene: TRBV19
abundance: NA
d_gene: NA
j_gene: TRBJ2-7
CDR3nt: TGTGCCAGTAGTATAGGATACGAGCAGTACTTC
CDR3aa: CASSIGYEQYF

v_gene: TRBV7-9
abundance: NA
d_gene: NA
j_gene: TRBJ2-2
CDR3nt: TGTGCCAGCAGCGGCGACAGCCCGAACACCGGGGAGCTGTTTTTT
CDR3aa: CASSGDSPNTGELFF

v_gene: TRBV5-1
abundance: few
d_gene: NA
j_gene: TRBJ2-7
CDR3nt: TGCGCCAGCAGCTTGGGCTACGAGCAGTACTTC
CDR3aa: CASSLGYEQYF

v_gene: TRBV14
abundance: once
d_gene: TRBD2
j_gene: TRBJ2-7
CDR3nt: TGTGCCAGCAGCCAGGGCCCCGGGGAACTAGCGGGTCCCACCTACGAGCAGTACTTC
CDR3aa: CASSQGPGELAGPTYEQYF

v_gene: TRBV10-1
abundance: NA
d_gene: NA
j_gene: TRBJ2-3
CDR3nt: TGCGCCAGCAGTTACAGCGATACGCAGTATTTT
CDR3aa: CASSYSDTQYF

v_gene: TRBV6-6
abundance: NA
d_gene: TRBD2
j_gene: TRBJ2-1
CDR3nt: TGTGCCAGCAGTTTAGTGACTAGCGGAAACAATGAGCAGTTCTTC
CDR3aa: CASSLVTSGNNEQFF

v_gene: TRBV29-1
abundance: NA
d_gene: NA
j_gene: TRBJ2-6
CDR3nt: TGCAGCGTTGAGGGGACCTCTGGGGCCAACGTCCTGACTTTC
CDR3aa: CSVEGTSGANVLTF

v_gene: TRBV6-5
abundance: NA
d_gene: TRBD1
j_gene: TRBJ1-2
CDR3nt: TGTGCCAGCAGTTACAGATGGGACAGGGTGTATGGCTACACCTTC
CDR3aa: CASSYRWDRVYGYTF

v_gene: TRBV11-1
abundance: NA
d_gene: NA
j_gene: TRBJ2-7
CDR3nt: TGTGCCAGCAGCTCCACCCTCACAGGCTACGAGCAGTACTTC
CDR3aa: CASSSTLTGYEQYF

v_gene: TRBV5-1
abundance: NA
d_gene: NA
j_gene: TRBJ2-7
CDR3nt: TGCGCCAGCAGCTTGGAGGAGGGAACCCTACGAGAGCAGTACTTC
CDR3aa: CASSLEEGTLREQYF

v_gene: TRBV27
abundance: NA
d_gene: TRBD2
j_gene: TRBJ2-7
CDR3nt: TGTGCCAGCAGTTTGACTAGCGGGGGCTACGAGCAGTACTTC
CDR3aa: CASSLTSGGYEQYF

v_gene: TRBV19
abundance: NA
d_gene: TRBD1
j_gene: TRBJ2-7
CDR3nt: TGTGCCAGTAGAAAGGGGGCAACCTACGAGCAGTACTTC
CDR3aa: CASRKGATYEQYF

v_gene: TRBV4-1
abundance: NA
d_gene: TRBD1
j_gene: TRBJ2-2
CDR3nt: TGCGCCAGCAGCCAAGAGACAGGGGGCAACACCGGGGAGCTGTTTTTT
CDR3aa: CASSQETGGNTGELFF

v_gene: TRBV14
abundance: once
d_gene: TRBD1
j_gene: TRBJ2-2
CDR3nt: TGTGCCAGCAGCCCGAGGACAGGGGATAACACCGGGGAGCTGTTTTTT
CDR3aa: CASSPRTGDNTGELFF

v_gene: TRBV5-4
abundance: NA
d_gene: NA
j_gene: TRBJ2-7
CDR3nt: TGTGCCAGCAGCGACTCCTACGAGCAGTACTTC
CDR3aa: CASSDSYEQYF

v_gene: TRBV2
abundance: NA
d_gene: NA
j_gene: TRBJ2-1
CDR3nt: TGTGCCAGCAGACGCCTAGGGGCGGACAATGAGCAGTTCTTC
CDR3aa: CASRRLGADNEQFF

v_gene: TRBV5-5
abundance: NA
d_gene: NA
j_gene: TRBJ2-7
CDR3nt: TGTGCCAGCAGCCCGGTGTTGTGGTACGAGCAGTACTTC
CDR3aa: CASSPVLWYEQYF

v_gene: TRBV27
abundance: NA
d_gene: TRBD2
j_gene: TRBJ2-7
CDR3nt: TGTGCCAGCAGTCTAAATGCGGGAGGGCTCGAGCAGTACTTC
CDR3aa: CASSLNAGGLEQYF

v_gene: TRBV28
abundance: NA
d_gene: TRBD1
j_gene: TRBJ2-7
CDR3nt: TGTGCCAGCAGTAGTACCTCAGGGGGCTGGTACGAGCAGTACTTC
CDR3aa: CASSSTSGGWYEQYF

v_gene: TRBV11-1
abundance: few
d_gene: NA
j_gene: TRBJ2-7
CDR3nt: TGTGCCAGCAGCTTGGGGACGGGGGTAAACGGACAGTACTTC
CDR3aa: CASSLGTGVNGQYF

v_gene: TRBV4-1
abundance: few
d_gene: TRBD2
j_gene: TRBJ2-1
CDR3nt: TGCGCCAGCAGCCAAGCGGGGGGGCAGAATGAGCAGTTCTTC
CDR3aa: CASSQAGGQNEQFF

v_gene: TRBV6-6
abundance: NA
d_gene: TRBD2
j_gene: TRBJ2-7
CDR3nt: TGTGCCAGCAGTCCTCTAGCGGACTACGAGCAGTACTTC
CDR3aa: CASSPLADYEQYF

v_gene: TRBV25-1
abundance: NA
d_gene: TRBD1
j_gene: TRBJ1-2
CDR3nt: TGTGCCAGCAGTGGGACAGGGATGTACCCAAACTATGGCTACACCTTC
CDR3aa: CASSGTGMYPNYGYTF

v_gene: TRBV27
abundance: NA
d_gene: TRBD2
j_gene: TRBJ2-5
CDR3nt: TGTGCCAGCAGTTTATTCCCTAGCGGGAGTAGTTGGGAGACCCAGTACTTC
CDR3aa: CASSLFPSGSSWETQYF

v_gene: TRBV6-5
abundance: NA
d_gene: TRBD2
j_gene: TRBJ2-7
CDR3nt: TGTGCCAGTACCGGGACTAGCGGGAGTGTCGACGAGCAGTACTTC
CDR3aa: CASTGTSGSVDEQYF

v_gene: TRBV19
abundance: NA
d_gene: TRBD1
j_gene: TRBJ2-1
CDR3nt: TGTGCCAGTAGTCTTGGGACAGGGTACTACAATGAGCAGTTCTTC
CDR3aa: CASSLGTGYYNEQFF

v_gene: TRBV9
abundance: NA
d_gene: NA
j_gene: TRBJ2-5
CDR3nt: TGTGCCAGCAGCGCAGACGGATACCAAGAGACCCAGTACTTC
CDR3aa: CASSADGYQETQYF

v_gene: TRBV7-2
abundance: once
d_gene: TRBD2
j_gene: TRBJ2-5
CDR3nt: TGTGCCAGCAGCTCGCTAGCGGGGGGGCCGGAGACCCAGTACTTC
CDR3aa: CASSSLAGGPETQYF

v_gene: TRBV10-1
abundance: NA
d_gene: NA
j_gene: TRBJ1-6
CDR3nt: TGCGCCAGCAGTGAGGGGGGGATTGCTAATTCACCCCTCCACTTT
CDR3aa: CASSEGGIANSPLHF

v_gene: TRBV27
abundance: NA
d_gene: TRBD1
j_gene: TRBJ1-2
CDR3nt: TGTGCCAGCAGTACCACCCGGACAGGGCCTACTAACTATGGCTACACCTTC
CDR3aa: CASSTTRTGPTNYGYTF

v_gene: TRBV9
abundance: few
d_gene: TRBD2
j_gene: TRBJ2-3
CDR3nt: TGTGCCAGCAGCGTAGTAGCGGGGGGCACAGATACGCAGTATTTT
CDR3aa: CASSVVAGGTDTQYF